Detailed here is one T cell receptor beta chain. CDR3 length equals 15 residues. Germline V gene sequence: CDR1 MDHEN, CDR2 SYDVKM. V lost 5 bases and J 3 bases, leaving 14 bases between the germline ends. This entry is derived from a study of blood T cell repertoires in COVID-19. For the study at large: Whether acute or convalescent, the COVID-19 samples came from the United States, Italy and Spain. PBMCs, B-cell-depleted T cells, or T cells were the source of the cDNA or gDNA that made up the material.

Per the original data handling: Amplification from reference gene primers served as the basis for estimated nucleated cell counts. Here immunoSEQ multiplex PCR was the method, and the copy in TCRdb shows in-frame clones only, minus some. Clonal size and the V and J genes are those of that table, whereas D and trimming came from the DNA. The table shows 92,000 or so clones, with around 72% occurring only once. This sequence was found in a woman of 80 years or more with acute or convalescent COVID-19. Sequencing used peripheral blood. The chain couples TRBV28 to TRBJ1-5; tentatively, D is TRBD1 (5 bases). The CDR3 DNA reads TGTGCCAGCAGTACGTCTTCAGGGCTCAATCAGCCCCAGCATTTT. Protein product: CASSTSSGLNQPQHF.